This T cell receptor (beta chain) was captured by sequencing in a study of T cell responses to AZD1222 COVID-19 vaccine. Produced via immunoSEQ multiplex PCR; TCRdb's table is partial and in-frame only. Of roughly 90,000 clones listed, 85% to 90% were seen once; the top ten hold roughly 2.7%. Whole-study results and caveats: Receipt of two AZD1222 doses was followed by a rise in Spike-specific TCR breadth and depth. It should be noted that donors were predominantly white British and more often female, and clonal diversity was possibly underestimated.

Notes on this clone: Its specificity is unknown.

Germline values: CDR1 SGHTA, CDR2 FQGTGA. The CDR3 has 17 amino acids. V was trimmed by 5 bases and J by 0 bases, leaving 14 bases between them. The chain couples TRBV7-3 to TRBJ2-6, with D possibly called TRBD1 or TRBD2 (6 bases each). Sequencing used peripheral blood, obtained 28 days after the second AZD1222 dose. The TCR was taken from an adult who received the AZD1222 COVID-19 vaccine. This chain's CDR3 is CASSLIGGGSGANVLTF. CDR3 nucleotide sequence: TGTGCCAGCAGCCTGATCGGGGGCGGCTCTGGGGCCAACGTCCTGACTTTC.